Included here is one T cell receptor beta chain sequence, with context. Trimming took off 4 bases at V and 15 bases at J, with 13 bases between the two ends. CDR3 length equals 11 residues. Looked up from germline, CDR1 is SNHLY and CDR2 is FYNNEI. TCRdb's table, derived via immunoSEQ multiplex PCR, lists solely in-frame clones and lacks some. The table includes around 97,000 clones, roughly 87% detected once. These data originate in a study of blood T cell repertoires in COVID-19. The TCR sequence derives from a woman of 80 years or more in a cohort sampled during active COVID-19. This chain links TRBV2 with TRBJ2-1; the D gene is possibly TRBD1 (5 bases). Sequencing input: peripheral blood. The CDR3: CASSAGSTGFF. The CDR3 DNA sequence: TGTGCCAGCAGTGCAGGGTCAACAGGGTTCTTC.